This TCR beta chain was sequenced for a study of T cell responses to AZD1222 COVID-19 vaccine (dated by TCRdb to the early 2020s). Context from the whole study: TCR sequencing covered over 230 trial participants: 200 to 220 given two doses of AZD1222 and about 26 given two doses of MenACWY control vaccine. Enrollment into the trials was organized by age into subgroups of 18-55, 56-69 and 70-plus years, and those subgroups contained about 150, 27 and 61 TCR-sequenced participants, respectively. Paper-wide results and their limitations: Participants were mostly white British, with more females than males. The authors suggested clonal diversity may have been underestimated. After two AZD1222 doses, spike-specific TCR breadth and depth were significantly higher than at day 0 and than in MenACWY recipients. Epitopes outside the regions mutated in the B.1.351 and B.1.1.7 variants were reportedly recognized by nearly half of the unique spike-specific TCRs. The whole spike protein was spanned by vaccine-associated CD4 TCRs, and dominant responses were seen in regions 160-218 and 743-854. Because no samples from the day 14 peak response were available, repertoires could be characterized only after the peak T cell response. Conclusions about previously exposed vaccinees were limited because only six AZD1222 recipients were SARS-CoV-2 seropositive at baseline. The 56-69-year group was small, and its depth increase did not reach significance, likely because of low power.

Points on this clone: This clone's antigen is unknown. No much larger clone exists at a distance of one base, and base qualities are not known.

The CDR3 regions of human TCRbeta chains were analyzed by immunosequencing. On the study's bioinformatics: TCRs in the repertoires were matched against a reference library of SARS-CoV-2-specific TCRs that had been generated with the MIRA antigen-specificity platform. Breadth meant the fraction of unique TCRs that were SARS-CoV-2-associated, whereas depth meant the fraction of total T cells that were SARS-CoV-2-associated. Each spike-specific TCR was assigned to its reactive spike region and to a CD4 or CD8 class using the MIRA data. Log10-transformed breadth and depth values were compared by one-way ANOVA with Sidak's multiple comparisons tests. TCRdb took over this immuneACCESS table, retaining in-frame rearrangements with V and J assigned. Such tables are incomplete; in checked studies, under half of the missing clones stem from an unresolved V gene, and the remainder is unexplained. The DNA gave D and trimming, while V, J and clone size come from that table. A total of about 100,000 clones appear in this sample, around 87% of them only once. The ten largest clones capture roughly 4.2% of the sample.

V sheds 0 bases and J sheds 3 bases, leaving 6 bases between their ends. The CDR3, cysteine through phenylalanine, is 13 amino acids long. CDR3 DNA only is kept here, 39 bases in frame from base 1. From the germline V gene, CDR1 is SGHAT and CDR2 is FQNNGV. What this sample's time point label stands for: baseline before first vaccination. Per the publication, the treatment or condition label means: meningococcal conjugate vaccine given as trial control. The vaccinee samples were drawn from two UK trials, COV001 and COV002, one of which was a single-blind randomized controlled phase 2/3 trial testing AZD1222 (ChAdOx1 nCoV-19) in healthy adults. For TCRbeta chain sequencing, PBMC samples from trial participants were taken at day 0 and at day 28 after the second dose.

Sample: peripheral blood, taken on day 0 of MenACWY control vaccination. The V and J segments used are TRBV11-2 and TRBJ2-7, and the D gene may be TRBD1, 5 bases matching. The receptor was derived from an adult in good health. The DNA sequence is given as TGTGCCAGCAGCTTAGATCAGGGCTACGAGCAGTACTTC. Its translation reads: CASSLDQGYEQYF.